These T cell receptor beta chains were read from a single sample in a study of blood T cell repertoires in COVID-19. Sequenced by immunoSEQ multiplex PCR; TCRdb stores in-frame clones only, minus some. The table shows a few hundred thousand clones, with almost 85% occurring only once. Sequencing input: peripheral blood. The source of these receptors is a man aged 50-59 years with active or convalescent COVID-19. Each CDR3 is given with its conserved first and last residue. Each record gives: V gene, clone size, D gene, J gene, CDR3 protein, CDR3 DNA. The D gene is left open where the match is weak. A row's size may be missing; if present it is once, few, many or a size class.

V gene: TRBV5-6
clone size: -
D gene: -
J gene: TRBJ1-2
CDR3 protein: CASSPRANYGYTF
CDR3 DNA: TGTGCCAGCAGCCCCCGCGCTAACTATGGCTACACCTTC

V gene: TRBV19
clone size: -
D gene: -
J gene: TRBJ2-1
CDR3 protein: CASSIAQGTPYNEQFF
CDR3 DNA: TGTGCCAGTAGTATCGCCCAGGGGACGCCCTACAATGAGCAGTTCTTC

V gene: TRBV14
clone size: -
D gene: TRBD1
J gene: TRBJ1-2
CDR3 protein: CASSQAGTGGNYGYTF
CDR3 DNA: TGTGCCAGCAGCCAAGCCGGGACAGGGGGTAACTATGGCTACACCTTC

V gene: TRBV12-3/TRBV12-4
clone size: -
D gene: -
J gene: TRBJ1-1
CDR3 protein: CASSWRGGTEAFF
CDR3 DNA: TGTGCCAGCAGTTGGAGGGGGGGGACTGAAGCTTTCTTT

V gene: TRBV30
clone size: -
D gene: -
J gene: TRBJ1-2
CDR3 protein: CAWSGGSLGYTF
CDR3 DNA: TGTGCCTGGAGTGGCGGGTCCCTTGGCTACACCTTC

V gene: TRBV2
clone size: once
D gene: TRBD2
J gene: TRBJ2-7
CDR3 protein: CASRGGTSGNYYEQYF
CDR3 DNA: TGTGCCAGCAGGGGAGGGACTAGCGGGAACTACTACGAGCAGTACTTC

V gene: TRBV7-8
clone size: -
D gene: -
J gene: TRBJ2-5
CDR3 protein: CASSSLVSQRIETQYF
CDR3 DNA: TGTGCCAGCAGCTCTTTAGTATCCCAGCGAATCGAGACCCAGTACTTC

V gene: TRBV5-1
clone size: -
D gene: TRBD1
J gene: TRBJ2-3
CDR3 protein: CASSRDRGAPDTQYF
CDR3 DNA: TGCGCCAGCAGCCGAGACAGGGGAGCCCCAGATACGCAGTATTTT

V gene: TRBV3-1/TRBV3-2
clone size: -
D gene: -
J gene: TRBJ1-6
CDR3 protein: CASSQSGSSSSPLHF
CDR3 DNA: TGTGCCAGCAGCCAATCTGGAAGTAGCAGCTCACCCCTCCACTTT

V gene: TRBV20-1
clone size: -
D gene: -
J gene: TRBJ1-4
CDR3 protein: CSVQTAEKLFF
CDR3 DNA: TGCAGTGTTCAGACAGCCGAAAAACTGTTTTTT

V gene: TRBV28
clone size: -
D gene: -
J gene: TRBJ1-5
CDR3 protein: CAVRTGNKRFVLNQPQHF
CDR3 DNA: TGTGCCGTAAGGACCGGGAATAAGAGGTTCGTGCTTAATCAGCCCCAGCATTTT

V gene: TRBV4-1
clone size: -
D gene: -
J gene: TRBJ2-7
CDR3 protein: CASSQDQSRARSYEQYF
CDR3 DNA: TGCGCCAGCAGCCAAGATCAGAGCAGAGCGCGCTCCTACGAGCAGTACTTC

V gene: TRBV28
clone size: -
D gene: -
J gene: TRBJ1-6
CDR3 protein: CASSLEGGRGIF
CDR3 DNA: TGTGCCAGCAGTTTAGAGGGCGGCAGGGGAATCTTT

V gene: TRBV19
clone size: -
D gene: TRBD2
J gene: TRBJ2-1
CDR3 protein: CASSLTSLAGDLYNEQFF
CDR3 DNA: TGTGCCAGTAGCCTAACCTCACTAGCGGGAGATCTCTACAATGAGCAGTTCTTC

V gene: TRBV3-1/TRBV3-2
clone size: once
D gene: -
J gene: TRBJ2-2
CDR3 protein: CASSTWPSGELFF
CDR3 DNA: TGTGCCAGCAGCACATGGCCGTCCGGGGAGCTGTTTTTT

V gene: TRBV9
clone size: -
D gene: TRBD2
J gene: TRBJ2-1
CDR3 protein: CASSVGTGTSGFFSSYNEQFF
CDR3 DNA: TGTGCCAGCAGCGTCGGGACCGGGACTAGCGGTTTTTTTAGCTCCTACAATGAGCAGTTCTTC

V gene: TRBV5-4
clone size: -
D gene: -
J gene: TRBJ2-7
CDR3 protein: CASSFSGYEQYF
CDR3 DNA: TGTGCCAGCAGCTTCTCGGGCTACGAGCAGTACTTC

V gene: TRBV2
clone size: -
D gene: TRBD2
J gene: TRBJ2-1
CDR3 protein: CASSEGGLVNEQFF
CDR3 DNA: TGTGCCAGCAGTGAAGGGGGACTAGTGAATGAGCAGTTCTTC

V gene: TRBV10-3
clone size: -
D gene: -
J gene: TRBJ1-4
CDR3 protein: CAISEDSEKLFF
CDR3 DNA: TGTGCCATCAGTGAGGATAGTGAAAAACTGTTTTTT

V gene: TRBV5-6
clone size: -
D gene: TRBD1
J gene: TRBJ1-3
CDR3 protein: CASSLAGGSGNTIYF
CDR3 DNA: TGTGCCAGCAGCTTGGCAGGGGGTTCAGGAAACACCATATATTTT

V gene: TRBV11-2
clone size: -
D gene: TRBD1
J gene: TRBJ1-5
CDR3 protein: CASSRDSLSPQHF
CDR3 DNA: TGTGCCAGCAGCCGGGACAGCCTTTCGCCCCAGCATTTT

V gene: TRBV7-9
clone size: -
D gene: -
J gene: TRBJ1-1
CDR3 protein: CASSLVLEGEAFF
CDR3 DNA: TGTGCCAGCAGCTTAGTCCTAGAGGGAGAAGCTTTCTTT

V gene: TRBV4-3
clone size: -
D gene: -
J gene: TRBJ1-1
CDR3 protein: CASSQGRNRKNTEAFF
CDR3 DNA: TGCGCCAGCAGCCAAGGGCGCAACAGGAAGAACACTGAAGCTTTCTTT

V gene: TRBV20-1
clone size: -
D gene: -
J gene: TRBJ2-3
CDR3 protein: CSAGGSGTDTQYF
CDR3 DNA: TGCAGTGCTGGTGGGAGTGGGACAGATACGCAGTATTTT

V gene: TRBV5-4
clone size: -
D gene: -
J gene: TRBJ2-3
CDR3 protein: CASSFRVAASTDTQYF
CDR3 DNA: TGTGCCAGCAGCTTCCGAGTAGCGGCTAGCACAGATACGCAGTATTTT

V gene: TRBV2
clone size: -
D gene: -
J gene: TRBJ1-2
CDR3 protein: CASSAGMEGGYTF
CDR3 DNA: TGTGCCAGCAGTGCAGGGATGGAAGGTGGCTACACCTTC

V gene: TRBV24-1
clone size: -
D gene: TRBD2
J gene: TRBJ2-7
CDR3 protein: CATSDPPKRDLSYEQYF
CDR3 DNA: TGTGCCACCAGTGACCCCCCGAAGCGGGACCTCTCCTACGAGCAGTACTTC

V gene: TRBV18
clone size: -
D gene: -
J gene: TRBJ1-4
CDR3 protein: CASSPSGTKLTTNEKLFF
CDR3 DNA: TGTGCCAGCTCACCGAGCGGGACGAAACTAACAACTAATGAAAAACTGTTTTTT

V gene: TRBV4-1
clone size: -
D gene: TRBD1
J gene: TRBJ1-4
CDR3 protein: CASSQNPRGSTNEKLFF
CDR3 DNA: TGCGCCAGCAGCCAAAACCCCAGGGGGAGCACTAATGAAAAACTGTTTTTT

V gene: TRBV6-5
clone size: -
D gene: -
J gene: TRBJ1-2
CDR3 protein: CASSPGRGGDGYTF
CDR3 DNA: TGTGCCAGCAGTCCCGGCCGGGGGGGTGACGGCTACACCTTC

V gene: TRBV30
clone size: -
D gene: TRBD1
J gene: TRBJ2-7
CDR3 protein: CAWSPQGQGAQGYEQYF
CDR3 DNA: TGTGCCTGGAGTCCACAAGGTCAGGGGGCGCAGGGCTACGAGCAGTACTTC

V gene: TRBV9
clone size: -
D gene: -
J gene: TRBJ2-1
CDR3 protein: CASSRDMGREPYNEQFF
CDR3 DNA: TGTGCCAGCAGCCGTGACATGGGGCGGGAACCCTACAATGAGCAGTTCTTC

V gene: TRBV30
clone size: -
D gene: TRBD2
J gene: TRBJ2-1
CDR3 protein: CAWRVAASGTYNEQFF
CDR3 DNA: TGTGCCTGGAGAGTTGCGGCTAGCGGAACCTACAATGAGCAGTTCTTC

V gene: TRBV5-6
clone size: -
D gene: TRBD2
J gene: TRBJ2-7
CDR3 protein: CASSPLAGGPYEQYF
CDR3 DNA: TGTGCCAGCAGCCCACTAGCGGGAGGGCCCTACGAGCAGTACTTC

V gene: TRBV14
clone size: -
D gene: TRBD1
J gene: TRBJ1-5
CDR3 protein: CASSHWDRGNQPQHF
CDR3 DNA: TGTGCCAGCAGCCACTGGGACAGGGGCAATCAGCCCCAGCATTTT

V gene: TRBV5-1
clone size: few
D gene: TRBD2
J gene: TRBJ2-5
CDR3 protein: CASSSVLADRTQYF
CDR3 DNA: TGCGCCAGCAGCTCGGTTCTAGCGGATAGGACCCAGTACTTC

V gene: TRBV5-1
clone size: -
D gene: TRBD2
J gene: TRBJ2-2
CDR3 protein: CASSLGPGLAGGVTGELFF
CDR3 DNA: TGCGCCAGCAGCTTGGGTCCTGGACTAGCGGGAGGCGTCACCGGGGAGCTGTTTTTT

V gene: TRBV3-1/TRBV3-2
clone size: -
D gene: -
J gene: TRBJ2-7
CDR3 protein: CASSQALDYSYEQYF
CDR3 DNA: TGTGCCAGCAGCCAGGCTTTGGACTACTCCTACGAGCAGTACTTC

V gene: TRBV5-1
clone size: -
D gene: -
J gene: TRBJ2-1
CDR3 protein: CASSLEGRESDEQFF
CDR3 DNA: TGCGCCAGCAGCTTGGAAGGGCGGGAAAGCGATGAGCAGTTCTTC

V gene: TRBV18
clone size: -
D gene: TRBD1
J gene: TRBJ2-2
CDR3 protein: CASSQPGQGNTGELFF
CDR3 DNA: TGTGCCAGCTCACAACCGGGACAGGGCAACACCGGGGAGCTGTTTTTT